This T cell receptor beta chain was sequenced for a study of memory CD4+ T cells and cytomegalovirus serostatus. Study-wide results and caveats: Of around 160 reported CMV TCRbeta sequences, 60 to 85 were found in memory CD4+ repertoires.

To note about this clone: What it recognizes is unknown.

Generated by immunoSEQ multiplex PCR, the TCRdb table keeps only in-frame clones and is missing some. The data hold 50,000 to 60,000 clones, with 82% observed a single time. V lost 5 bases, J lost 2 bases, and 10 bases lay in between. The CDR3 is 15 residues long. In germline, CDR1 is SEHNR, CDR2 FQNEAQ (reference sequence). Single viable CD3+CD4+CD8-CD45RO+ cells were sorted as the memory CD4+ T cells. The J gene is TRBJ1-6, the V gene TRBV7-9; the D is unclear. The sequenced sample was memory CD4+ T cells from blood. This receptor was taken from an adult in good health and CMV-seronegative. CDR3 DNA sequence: TGTGCCAGCAGCCCCGATGAAGCCTATAATTCACCCCTCCACTTT. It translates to CASSPDEAYNSPLHF.